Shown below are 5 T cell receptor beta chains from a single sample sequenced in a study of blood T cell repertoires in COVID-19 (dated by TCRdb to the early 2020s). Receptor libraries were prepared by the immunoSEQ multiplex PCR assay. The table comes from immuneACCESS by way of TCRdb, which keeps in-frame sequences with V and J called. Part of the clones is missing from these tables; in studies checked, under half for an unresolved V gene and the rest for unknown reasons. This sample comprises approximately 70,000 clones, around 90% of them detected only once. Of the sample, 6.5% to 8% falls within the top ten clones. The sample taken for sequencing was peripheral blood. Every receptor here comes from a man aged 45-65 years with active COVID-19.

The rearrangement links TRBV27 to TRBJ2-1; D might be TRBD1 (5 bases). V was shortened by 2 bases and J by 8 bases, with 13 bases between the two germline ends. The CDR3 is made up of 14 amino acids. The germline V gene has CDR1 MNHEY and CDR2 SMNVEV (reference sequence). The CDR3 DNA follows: TGTGCCAGCAGTTTAAGATCAGGGATGGATGAGCAGTTCTTC. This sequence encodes CASSLRSGMDEQFF.

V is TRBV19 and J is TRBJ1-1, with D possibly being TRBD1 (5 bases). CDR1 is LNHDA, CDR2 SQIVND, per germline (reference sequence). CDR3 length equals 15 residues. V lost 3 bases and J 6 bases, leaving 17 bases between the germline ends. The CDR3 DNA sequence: TGTGCCAGTAGTATGCAAGACCCTGACAGACCTGAAGCTTTCTTT. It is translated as CASSMQDPDRPEAFF.

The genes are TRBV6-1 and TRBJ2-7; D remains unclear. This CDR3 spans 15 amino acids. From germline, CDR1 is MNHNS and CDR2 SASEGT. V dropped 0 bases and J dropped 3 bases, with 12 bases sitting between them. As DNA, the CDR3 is TGTGCCAGCAGTGAAGCCGGTAGCAGATTCTACGAGCAGTACTTC. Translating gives CASSEAGSRFYEQYF.

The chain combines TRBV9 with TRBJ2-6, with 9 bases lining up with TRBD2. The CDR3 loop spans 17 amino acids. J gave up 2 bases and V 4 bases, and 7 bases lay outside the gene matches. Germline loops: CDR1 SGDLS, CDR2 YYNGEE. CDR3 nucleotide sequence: TGTGCCAGCAGCCCGATTTCTAGCGGGGCTGGGGCCAACGTCCTGACTTTC. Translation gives CASSPISSGAGANVLTF.

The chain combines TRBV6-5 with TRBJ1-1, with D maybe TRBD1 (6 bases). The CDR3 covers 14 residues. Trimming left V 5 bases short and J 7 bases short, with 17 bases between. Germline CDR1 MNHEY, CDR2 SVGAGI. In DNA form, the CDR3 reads TGTGCCAGCAGTCTTGACCCTGACAGGTTTGAAGCTTTCTTT. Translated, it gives CASSLDPDRFEAFF.